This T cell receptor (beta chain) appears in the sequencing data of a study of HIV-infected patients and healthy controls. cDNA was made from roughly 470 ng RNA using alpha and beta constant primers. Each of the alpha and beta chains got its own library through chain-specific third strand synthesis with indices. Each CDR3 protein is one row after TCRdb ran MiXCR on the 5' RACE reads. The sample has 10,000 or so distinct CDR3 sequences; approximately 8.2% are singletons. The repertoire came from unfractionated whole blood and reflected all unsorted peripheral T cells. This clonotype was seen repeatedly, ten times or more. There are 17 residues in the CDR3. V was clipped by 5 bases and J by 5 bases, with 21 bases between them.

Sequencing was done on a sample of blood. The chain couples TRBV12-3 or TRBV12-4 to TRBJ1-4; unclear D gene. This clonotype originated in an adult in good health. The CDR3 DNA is TGTGCCAGCAGTCAAGCGGTCTTTCGGAATAGAAATGAAAAACTGTTTTTT. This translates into CASSQAVFRNRNEKLFF.